This is a list of T cell receptor beta chains from one sample in a study of CXCR3-negative and CXCR3-positive naive CD8 T cells. TCRdb derives one entry per CDR3 protein from the 5' RACE reads, leaving out DNA. The sample totals about 62,000 distinct CDR3 sequences. The material sequenced was naive CXCR3- CD8+ T cells from blood. The origin of the receptors is a human donor in good health. Some clones in this sample may be carry-over from other donors' samples. CDR3s include the opening cysteine and the closing phenylalanine or tryptophan.

>TRBV5-1|14|TRBJ1-1
CASSSDTMNTEAFF
>TRBV5-1|13|TRBJ2-7
CASSAVVRGEQYF
>TRBV23-1|16|TRBJ2-1
CASSQSSWTGNNEQFF
>TRBV6-2/TRBV6-3|15|TRBJ2-7
CASSYVGQPTYEQYF
>TRBV7-3|13|TRBJ1-1
CASSPNLRAEAFF
>TRBV5-5|13|TRBJ2-1
CASSLYITNEQFF
>TRBV14|17|TRBJ1-4
CASSPTEWDRANEKLFF
>TRBV7-3|13|TRBJ1-2
CASSPTPAEGYTF
>TRBV28|14|TRBJ2-3
CASSLSGGANTQYF
>TRBV7-6|12|TRBJ2-7
CASSFNGYEQYF
>TRBV19|12|TRBJ2-7
CASSASGDEQYF
>TRBV25-1|20|TRBJ1-3
CASSEYFEGQSPYSGNTIYF
>TRBV29-1|15|TRBJ1-1
CSVEGRGKLNTEAFF
>TRBV20-1|14|TRBJ1-1
CSARVRGAGTEAFF
>TRBV6-6|13|TRBJ1-5
CASTGQVNQPQHF
>TRBV7-3|15|TRBJ2-7
CASSLTGTESYEQYF
>TRBV25-1|11|TRBJ2-1
CASSHLGLLFF
>TRBV7-2|12|TRBJ2-3
CASSFLADTQYF
>TRBV4-2|17|TRBJ2-3
CASSQEIAGGRTDTQYF
>TRBV5-1|14|TRBJ1-5
CAGHYRGRNQPQHF
>TRBV12-3/TRBV12-4|15|TRBJ2-4
CASSETGGAQNIQYF
>TRBV7-9|13|TRBJ1-2
CASSFGTVDGYTF
>TRBV7-3|13|TRBJ2-1
CASSLIRDGVLFF
>TRBV9|12|TRBJ2-7
CASSVGGHEQYF
>TRBV12-3/TRBV12-4|12|TRBJ2-1
CASSLGLNEQFF